This T cell receptor (beta chain) was found in a study of cytomegalovirus exposure and HLA in healthy donors. Points from the study as a whole: Specific recognition of CMV antigens was confirmed in vitro for a few chains (all CMV-associated).

Sequencing was performed with immunoSEQ multiplex PCR; in TCRdb, only in-frame clones are kept and a portion is missing. The table includes around 250,000 clones, nearly 90% detected once. With respect to this clone: What it binds is not known. The sample has other DNA sequences that encode this CDR3 too.

The CDR3 has 11 amino acids. Germline V gene data show CDR1 as DFQATT and CDR2 as SNEGSKA (reference sequence). V was cut by 5 bases and J by 4 bases, with 6 bases left in between. The gene calls are TRBV20-1 and TRBJ1-3, with D possibly TRBD1 on 5 matching bases. Sequencing was carried out using PBMCs. The TCR comes from a woman between 18 and 29 years old in good health and CMV-seronegative. DNA of the CDR3: TGCAGTGCTCGGACAGGAAACACCATATATTTT. It encodes CSARTGNTIYF.